This is a list of T cell receptor beta chains from one sample in a study of identical twins. TCRdb processed the 5' RACE reads anew with MiXCR; each CDR3 protein has one entry. The table lists about 150,000 distinct CDR3 sequences, under 4.5% of them singletons. Sequences were obtained from memory T cells sorted from blood. These receptors came from a man aged 18-30 years in good health. Each CDR3 is given with its conserved first and last residue. The D gene is left open where the match is weak. Expanded clones are given a class, and other clones once, few, many or no size at all.

d_call j_call clone_size v_call cdr3_aa cdr3_nt
NA TRBJ2-3 many TRBV18 CASSARQTDTQYF TGTGCCAGCTCAGCGCGACAGACAGATACGCAGTATTTT
NA TRBJ1-2 many TRBV24-1 CATSLGGYGYTF TGTGCCACCAGTCTGGGCGGCTATGGCTACACCTTC
TRBD2 TRBJ2-1 many TRBV18 CASSPLRQGRSGSTYNEQFF TGTGCCAGCTCACCACTTCGGCAGGGACGGAGCGGGAGCACCTACAATGAGCAGTTCTTC
NA TRBJ2-7 many TRBV24-1 CATSDLGHEQYF TGTGCCACCAGTGATTTGGGCCACGAGCAGTACTTC
TRBD1 TRBJ2-1 many TRBV7-6 CASSSPKGQGPSNEQFF TGTGCCAGCAGCTCCCCCAAGGGACAGGGACCATCCAATGAGCAGTTCTTC
NA TRBJ1-1 many TRBV2 CASSAEIVAFF TGTGCCAGCAGTGCAGAGATCGTAGCTTTCTTT
NA TRBJ2-1 many TRBV4-2 CASSQEGEVSNEQFF TGTGCCAGCAGCCAAGAGGGGGAGGTCAGCAATGAGCAGTTCTTC
NA TRBJ2-5 many TRBV30 CAWSVGASAQTQYF TGTGCCTGGAGTGTAGGGGCTAGCGCGCAGACCCAGTACTTC
TRBD1 TRBJ2-5 many TRBV29-1 CTGTDQETQYF TGCACCGGGACAGACCAAGAGACCCAGTACTTC
NA TRBJ2-2 few TRBV5-4 CASSPASANTGELFF TGTGCCAGCAGCCCTGCCTCAGCGAACACCGGGGAGCTGTTTTTT
TRBD2 TRBJ2-5 many TRBV5-1 CASSYAGGSGREETQYF TGCGCCAGCAGCTACGCTGGAGGAAGCGGGAGGGAAGAGACCCAGTACTTC
NA TRBJ1-6 NA TRBV18 CASSPVTGVSPLHF TGTGCCAGCTCACCGGTGACAGGAGTTTCACCCCTCCACTTT
NA TRBJ1-2 many TRBV29-1 CSPTEGFNYGYTF TGCAGCCCAACCGAGGGATTCAACTATGGCTACACCTTC
NA TRBJ2-1 many TRBV9 CASSGVGNEQFF TGTGCCAGCAGCGGCGTCGGTAATGAGCAGTTCTTC
NA TRBJ1-2 many TRBV3-1 CASSPRPAATDGYTF TGTGCCAGCAGCCCCCGCCCGGCAGCCACCGATGGCTACACCTTC
TRBD2 TRBJ2-1 many TRBV12-3/TRBV12-4 CASSFLLAGHYNEQFF TGTGCCAGCAGTTTTTTACTAGCGGGGCACTACAATGAGCAGTTCTTC
NA TRBJ2-2 many TRBV10-3 CATRPRTGELFF TGTGCCACAAGACCCAGGACCGGGGAGCTGTTTTTT
TRBD1 TRBJ2-3 many TRBV4-3 CASSQVRGTDTQYF TGCGCCAGCAGCCAAGTCAGGGGGACAGATACGCAGTATTTT
NA TRBJ2-1 many TRBV5-4 CASSLLSGRDNEQFF TGTGCCAGCAGCTTATTATCGGGACGGGACAATGAGCAGTTCTTC
TRBD2 TRBJ2-7 many TRBV15 CATSSQIGLAGLKEQYF TGTGCCACCAGCAGTCAAATAGGACTAGCGGGACTTAAAGAGCAGTACTTC
NA TRBJ2-1 many TRBV19 CASSILPIPNEQFF TGTGCCAGTAGTATCTTACCAATCCCCAATGAGCAGTTCTTC
TRBD1 TRBJ2-1 many TRBV10-3 CAISLGQDNEQFF TGTGCCATCAGTTTGGGACAGGACAATGAGCAGTTCTTC
NA TRBJ2-7 few TRBV7-6 CASRLSGGDEQHF TGTGCCAGCAGACTATCTGGAGGGGACGAGCAGCACTTC
TRBD1 TRBJ1-2 many TRBV12-3/TRBV12-4 CASSPGQTGYTF TGTGCCAGCAGCCCGGGACAGACTGGCTACACCTTC
TRBD1 TRBJ2-5 NA TRBV6-1 CASRITGVETQYF TGTGCCAGCAGGATTACAGGGGTGGAGACCCAGTACTTC
TRBD1 TRBJ1-6 many TRBV7-6 CASSLEGQGYNSPLHF TGTGCCAGCAGCTTAGAGGGACAGGGTTATAATTCACCCCTCCACTTT
NA TRBJ1-1 many TRBV5-1 CASSLRNRATEAFF TGCGCCAGCAGCTTGCGCAACAGGGCCACTGAAGCTTTCTTT
NA TRBJ2-1 many TRBV10-3 CAIRPGGHEQFF TGTGCCATCAGACCAGGTGGCCATGAGCAGTTCTTC
NA TRBJ2-3 many TRBV29-1 CSAIEVQGRADTQYF TGCAGCGCTATAGAAGTCCAGGGTAGAGCAGATACGCAGTATTTT
NA TRBJ1-1 NA TRBV5-1 CASSSSGGDTEAFF TGCGCCAGCAGCTCATCGGGTGGGGACACTGAAGCTTTCTTT